Shown below are 19 T cell receptor beta chains from a single sample sequenced in a study of tumour-infiltrating T cells in Burkitt lymphoma. Measured with immunoSEQ multiplex PCR; TCRdb has only the in-frame clones, and not every one. This repertoire shows around 46,000 clones, more than 25% found once; its top ten account for 2.9%. Input material: tumor tissue. The source is a human donor with Burkitt lymphoma.

Details on this clone: This specimen includes other DNA sequences encoding the same CDR3. This chain joins TRBV6-5 and TRBJ2-1; D possibly corresponds to TRBD1 (5 bases). Germline V lookup: CDR1 MNHEY, CDR2 SVGAGI. Trimming left V 0 bases short and J 2 bases short, with 8 bases between. There are 15 residues in the CDR3. The chain's CDR3 is CASSYSGPAYNEQFF. As DNA, the CDR3 is TGTGCCAGCAGTTACTCGGGGCCCGCCTACAATGAGCAGTTCTTC.

This clone was seen once. The rearrangement links TRBV4-3 to TRBJ2-6, with D perhaps matching TRBD2 (5 bases). V shed 1 base and J shed 2 bases, with 12 bases lying between them. Germline values: CDR1 LGHNA, CDR2 YSLEER. The CDR3 runs to 17 residues. The CDR3 DNA reads as TGCGCCAGCAGCCAAGGAGGACTGCCTGCTGGGGCCAACGTCCTGACTTTC. Its protein product is CASSQGGLPAGANVLTF.

This clone was counted a few times. The genes are TRBV7-2 and TRBJ2-3; 11 nucleotides agree with TRBD2. The germline gives CDR1 SGHTA, CDR2 FQGNSA. J gave up 2 bases and V 0 bases, and 1 base lay outside the gene matches. The CDR3 runs to 16 residues. The CDR3 sequence is CASSLASGGATDTQYF. The CDR3 coding sequence is TGTGCCAGCAGCTTAGCTAGCGGGGGGGCCACAGATACGCAGTATTTT.

This clone was recorded a few times. CDR3 in amino acids: CASSLARVGLPQHF. The DNA of the CDR3 is TGTGCCAGCAGCTTAGCGCGAGTTGGTCTACCCCAGCATTTT. The chain has TRBV7-8 and TRBJ1-5; unclear D gene. The CDR3 length is 14 residues. Germline V gene data show CDR1 as SGHVS and CDR2 as FQNEAQ. The V end lost 0 bases, the J end lost 10 bases, and 13 bases lay between the germline ends.

The V gene is TRBV5-4, the J gene TRBJ2-5; 7 bases line up with TRBD1. Germline V CDR1 and CDR2: SGHNT, YYREEE (reference sequence). Trimming took 2 bases from V and 5 from J; bases not matched to a gene: 6. This CDR3 is 14 amino acids long. The DNA for the CDR3 is TGTGCCAGCAGCTTAGACAGGGCTCGCGAGACCCAGTACTTC. Protein product: CASSLDRARETQYF.

The V and J genes are TRBV28 and TRBJ2-1; possible D gene TRBD1, 6 bases. CDR3 length equals 13 residues. V shed 4 bases and J shed 10 bases, with 14 bases lying between them. Germline assignment: CDR1 MDHEN and CDR2 SYDVKM. Here the CDR3 DNA reads TGTGCCAGCAGTTGGACAGCTTCGGGGGAGCAGTTCTTC. Its protein product is CASSWTASGEQFF.

This chain links TRBV19 with TRBJ1-1, with D perhaps matching TRBD1 (5 bases). This CDR3 is built from 13 residues. The germline gives CDR1 LNHDA, CDR2 SQIVND (reference sequence). Trimming took 8 bases from V and 7 from J, leaving 17 bases between them. The CDR3 nucleotides are TGTGCCAGTTGGCTATCCGCGGGGCATGAAGCTTTCTTT. Amino acids: CASWLSAGHEAFF. The full variable domain, with the rest looked up from reference TRBV19 and TRBJ1-1, is DGGITQSPKYLFRKEGQNVTLSCEQNLNHDAMYWYRQDPGQGLRLIYYSQIVNDFQKGDIAEGYSVSREKKESFPLTVTSAQKNPTAFYLCASWLSAGHEAFFGQGTRLTVV.

V and J are TRBV19 and TRBJ1-2; D perhaps matches TRBD1 (5 bases). Germline-derived CDR1 and CDR2 are LNHDA and SQIVND (reference sequence). The V end lost 7 bases, the J end lost 7 bases, and 13 bases lay between the germline ends. The CDR3 sequence is 12 residues long. The CDR3 is CASTQRGFGYTF. The CDR3 nucleotides are TGTGCCAGTACTCAGAGGGGTTTTGGCTACACCTTC. The full variable domain, completed using reference TRBV19 and TRBJ1-2, is DGGITQSPKYLFRKEGQNVTLSCEQNLNHDAMYWYRQDPGQGLRLIYYSQIVNDFQKGDIAEGYSVSREKKESFPLTVTSAQKNPTAFYLCASTQRGFGYTFGSGTRLTVV.

The J gene is TRBJ2-2, the V gene TRBV5-4; D not resolved. The V gene lost 0 bases and the J gene lost 8 bases, with 5 bases spanning the gap. This CDR3 contains 12 residues. Germline CDR1 is SGHNT and CDR2 is YYREEE (reference sequence). The CDR3, as DNA: TGTGCCAGCAGCTTGGATCATGGGGAGCTGTTTTTT. Amino acid sequence: CASSLDHGELFF. The full variable domain, in which reference TRBV5-4 and TRBJ2-2 provide the parts outside the CDR3, is ETGVTQSPTHLIKTRGQQVTLRCSSQSGHNTVSWYQQALGQGPQFIFQYYREEENGRGNFPPRFSGLQFPNYSSELNVNALELDDSALYLCASSLDHGELFFGEGSRLTVL.

The rearrangement links TRBV4-2 to TRBJ2-5, with 9 bases matching TRBD2. V shed 2 bases, J shed 5 bases, and the junction held 6 bases outside the gene matches. The germline V gene has CDR1 LGHNA and CDR2 YNFKEQ. This CDR3 is 15 amino acids long. CDR3 sequence reads: CASSQRAGGWETQYF. The CDR3 region has the DNA TGTGCCAGCAGCCAAAGAGCGGGGGGATGGGAGACCCAGTACTTC.

This rearrangement joins TRBV27 to TRBJ2-7; 12 nucleotides align to TRBD2. The CDR3 consists of 15 residues. Germline-derived CDR1 and CDR2 are MNHEY and SMNVEV (reference sequence). Trimming at V came to 6 bases and at J to 5 bases, leaving 8 bases not matched to a gene. The CDR3, as DNA: TGTGCCAGCAGACCTACTAGCGGGGGGTGGCACGAGCAGTACTTC. It yields the protein CASRPTSGGWHEQYF.

Only a few counts were recorded for this clone. The V and J genes are TRBV7-9 and TRBJ2-5; 7 positions match TRBD1. Germline loops: CDR1 SEHNR, CDR2 FQNEAQ (reference sequence). V was pared by 5 bases and J by 5 bases, with 11 bases of the junction left unmatched. The CDR3 length is 15 residues. The CDR3 loop reads CASSLRYRGSETQYF. CDR3 DNA: TGTGCCAGCAGCCTGAGATACAGGGGTTCCGAGACCCAGTACTTC.

This clone was seen a few times. The genes are TRBV2 and TRBJ1-2; 8 nucleotides agree with TRBD1. V was clipped by 6 bases and J by 7 bases; unmatched bases: 10. In germline, CDR1 is SNHLY, CDR2 FYNNEI. The CDR3 runs to 14 residues. In DNA form, the CDR3 reads TGTGCCAGCAGGGAGACAGGGGCTATGTCTGGCTACACCTTC. It encodes CASRETGAMSGYTF.

This clone was detected only a few times. The chain employs TRBV5-5 and TRBJ1-3, with a weak D call TRBD1 (5 bases). From germline, CDR1 is SGHKS and CDR2 YYEKEE (reference sequence). CDR3 size: 15 residues. V was shortened by 2 bases and J by 0 bases, with 9 bases between the two germline ends. For the CDR3, the DNA is TGTGCCAGCAGCTTAACGGGGCTCTCTGGAAACACCATATATTTT. It translates to CASSLTGLSGNTIYF.

The chain has TRBV7-4 and TRBJ1-5; a possible D gene is TRBD1 (5 bases). V dropped 1 base and J dropped 1 base, with 17 bases sitting between them. This CDR3 has 18 amino acids. CDR1 and CDR2 from the germline V gene are SGHVT and SQSDAQ. The CDR3 protein is CASSLGGLRVESNQPQHF. The CDR3 region has the DNA TGTGCCAGCAGCTTAGGGGGTCTCAGGGTAGAAAGCAATCAGCCCCAGCATTTT.

This clone has just a few counts. The chain couples TRBV5-1 to TRBJ2-2; the D gene is possibly TRBD1 (5 bases). Germline V gene data show CDR1 as SGHRS and CDR2 as YFSETQ. The V gene lost 3 bases and the J gene lost 5 bases, with 14 bases spanning the gap. CDR3 length equals 15 residues. The CDR3 DNA reads TGCGCCAGCAGCTACCAGGGTTTCAGGACCGGGGAGCTGTTTTTT. As protein: CASSYQGFRTGELFF.

The chain employs TRBV5-1 and TRBJ2-1; tentatively, D is TRBD1 (6 bases). Germline V gives CDR1 SGHRS, CDR2 YFSETQ. Between the trimmed V and J ends, which lost 2 bases and 8 bases, there was a span of 14 bases. The CDR3 has 14 amino acids. CDR3 region: CASSFGQIGDEQFF. In nucleotides, the CDR3 is TGCGCCAGCAGCTTCGGACAGATCGGCGATGAGCAGTTCTTC.

This clone showed up just a few times. The chain is built from TRBV6-5 and TRBJ1-5; no definite D call. CDR1 and CDR2 (germline): MNHEY, SVGAGI. The length of the CDR3 is 14 residues. The CDR3 loop is CAPLSPPRNQPQHF. CDR3 DNA sequence: TGTGCTCCCCTTTCTCCCCCTCGCAATCAGCCCCAGCATTTT.

The CDR3 nucleotides read TGTGCCAGCTCACCAGGGACAGCACGCAATGAGCAGTTCTTC. Translation gives CASSPGTARNEQFF. J is TRBJ2-1 and V is TRBV18; 7 bases line up with TRBD1. V lost 2 bases and J lost 6; bases outside the gene matches: 4. This CDR3 comprises 14 residues. Germline V gene lookup returns CDR1 KGHSH and CDR2 LQKENI.